This T cell receptor beta chain was observed in a study of PD-L1 blockade in urothelial cancer (dated by TCRdb to 2016 to 2017). Regarding the complete study: Every patient began therapy in 2014 and was given atezolizumab 1,200 mg intravenously every 3 weeks. Progression-free survival longer than 6 months counted as durable clinical benefit, and TCR features were additionally tested against both progression-free and overall survival. In the same patients, whole exome sequencing and RNA sequencing of pretreatment tumors were performed in addition to TCR sequencing. Durable clinical benefit was achieved by nine patients and was not achieved by 20 patients. TCR sequencing covered pretreatment tumor samples and matched, serially collected peripheral blood taken before and after atezolizumab treatment. Blood samples yielded a median of roughly 150,000 T cells and more than 80,000 unique TCRs, with median clonality 0.080. Blood samples were analyzed at 3 weeks after treatment start (second dose) and at 6 weeks after treatment start. Twenty-nine patients had pretreatment blood TCR-seq, approximately 24 had at least one posttreatment blood collection, and approximately 24 had tumor TCR-seq. About 85% of the 29 patients were males with bladder-origin urothelial cancer, and 18 of 29 reported a prior smoking history. An ECOG performance status of 0 or 1 was recorded for the patients, and 0 to 3 prior chemotherapy regimens had been received by the patients. Somatic, immune and clinical correlates of response to PD-L1 blockade with atezolizumab in urothelial cancer were the focus of an exploratory multi-omic analysis.

Synthetic TCR analog templates were spiked into each PCR so that absolute template abundance could be estimated from read counts. The immunoSEQ assay used bias-controlled V and J gene primers to amplify TCRbeta CDR3 regions from genomic DNA. Sequencing of rearranged TCRbeta segments was performed at approximately 20X coverage. In the paper's pipeline: Clustering was used to correct sequencing errors, and CDR3s were annotated against IMGT so that V, D and J genes could be assigned. Downstream analyses used only productive TCRbeta rearrangements and left out out-of-frame or stop-codon sequences. Clonality was calculated as one minus the Shannon entropy normalized by the log of the number of unique productive sequences. Clones differing between time points or between blood and tumor were identified by Fisher's exact test with Benjamini-Hochberg correction at adjusted p below 0.01. TCRdb's version of the immuneACCESS table is confined to in-frame rearrangements and falls short of the full clone set. An unresolved V gene accounts for under half of the shortfall where checked; the remainder is of unknown origin. Clonal size and the V and J genes are those of that table, whereas D and trimming came from the DNA. In all, the sample holds some 51,000 clones, and approximately 86% of those were seen once. The ten largest clones capture 16% of the sample.

To note about this clone: Its antigen has not been determined. Base-call qualities are not available, and no considerably larger clone is one nucleotide away.

A cohort of around 28 patients with locally advanced or metastatic urothelial carcinoma, treated at Memorial Sloan Kettering on a trial protocol, was included. Peripheral blood mononuclear cells were collected pretreatment and during treatment, with between 1 and 8 total time points obtained per patient. The Qiagen DNeasy Blood extraction kit was used to purify genomic DNA from total PBMCs and from tumor samples. PBMCs were collected pretreatment and during treatment and were isolated and stored as previously described. From V the trimming removes 5 bases and from J it removes 0 bases, while the gene matches leave 4 bases of the junction unaccounted for. Looking up the germline V gene yields CDR1 SGHTA and CDR2 FQGTGA. The CDR3 starts with the cysteine, ends with the phenylalanine, and has 15 residues. The retained sequence is limited to the CDR3, 45 bases, with the frame set at the first base. The investigation overall reported the following: Because the sample size was small (n ≈ 29) and many of the analyses were exploratory, the results are meant to be hypothesis-generating. Improved progression-free and overall survival was found to be associated with pretreatment peripheral blood TCR clonality below the median. Among patients with durable benefit, tumor-associated TCR clones showed greater expansion in peripheral blood 3 weeks after treatment started (n ≈ 21, p = 0.022).

The clonotype originates from a man in his 60s with urothelial cancer. This receptor chain uses TRBV7-3 and TRBJ2-3, with 8 bases aligning to TRBD2. The sample consisted of PBMCs, taken around atezolizumab (anti-PD-L1) treatment. The base sequence is TGTGCCAGCAGCCTTAGCGGGACTAGCACAGATACGCAGTATTTT. Its coded protein is CASSLSGTSTDTQYF.